The next 28 T cell receptor beta chains were all read from a single sample in a study of blood T cell repertoires in COVID-19. Clones were sequenced by immunoSEQ multiplex PCR, and TCRdb holds only the in-frame ones, with some missing. The sample comprises 110,000 or so clones, under 90% of which are singletons, and over 35% rests with the top ten. Sample: peripheral blood. All receptors derive from an elderly man with acute or convalescent COVID-19.

This chain connects TRBV5-1 to TRBJ1-1; D might be TRBD1 (5 bases). The V end lost 2 bases, the J end lost 1 base, and 9 bases lay between the germline ends. There are 14 residues in the CDR3. In germline, CDR1 is SGHRS, CDR2 YFSETQ. CDR3 amino acids: CASSFQGRNTEAFF. Here the CDR3 DNA reads TGCGCCAGCAGCTTTCAGGGAAGGAACACTGAAGCTTTCTTT.

This clone appeared a few times. DNA for the CDR3: TGTGCCAGCAGCAGTTTTTCAGCGGGGCTACACAATGAGCAGTTCTTC. It specifies CASSSFSAGLHNEQFF. This chain joins TRBV5-8 and TRBJ2-1, with 7 bases lining up with TRBD2. Germline V gene sequence: CDR1 SGHTS, CDR2 YDEGEE. J gave up 5 bases and V 4 bases, and 12 bases lay outside the gene matches. The CDR3 loop spans 16 amino acids.

V gene TRBV5-1 combines with J gene TRBJ1-1; tentatively, D is TRBD1 (6 bases). Germline CDR1 SGHRS, CDR2 YFSETQ. This CDR3 comprises 14 residues. V lost 7 bases to trimming and J lost 5 bases, with 18 bases between them. The chain's CDR3 is CASRLLTQGTEAFF. For the CDR3, the DNA is TGCGCCAGCCGCCTCTTAACGCAGGGGACTGAAGCTTTCTTT.

The CDR3 loop reads CASSHSGTITGELFF. The CDR3 DNA reads TGTGCCAGCAGCCATTCCGGGACAATCACCGGGGAGCTGTTTTTT. The chain links TRBV6-5 to TRBJ2-2; D may be TRBD1 (6 bases). The CDR3 extends over 15 amino acids. Germline lookup yields CDR1 MNHEY and CDR2 SVGAGI. Trimming stripped 6 bases from V and 4 bases from J, with 15 bases between.

The V gene is TRBV28, the J gene TRBJ1-2; D ambiguous. Per the germline V gene, CDR1 is MDHEN and CDR2 is SYDVKM. The CDR3 consists of 12 residues. Trimming shortened V by 2 bases and J by 4 bases, and 5 bases separated the two germline ends. CDR3 residues: CASSLEPYGYTF. The CDR3 coding sequence is TGTGCCAGCAGTTTAGAGCCCTATGGCTACACCTTC.

The rearrangement uses TRBV5-1 and TRBJ2-6; D is possibly TRBD2 (6 bases). The CDR3 spans 19 residues. Germline values: CDR1 SGHRS, CDR2 YFSETQ. The V gene lost 2 bases and the J gene lost 1 base, with 19 bases spanning the gap. The CDR3 region has the DNA TGCGCCAGCAGCTTAAGTAGGGGTGGAGGGTTTTCTGGGGCCAACGTCCTGACTTTC. Its protein product is CASSLSRGGGFSGANVLTF.

The chain employs TRBV12-3 or TRBV12-4 and TRBJ1-2; possibly TRBD1 for D (5 bases). Trimming took off 10 bases at V and 4 bases at J, with 16 bases between the two ends. CDR3 length: 13 residues. This CDR3 reads CATQSGVAYGYTF. DNA of the CDR3: TGTGCCACCCAATCGGGGGTGGCCTATGGCTACACCTTC.

The chain links TRBV11-2 to TRBJ1-1; TRBD1 might be the D (6 bases). Per the germline V gene, CDR1 is SGHAT and CDR2 is FQNNGV. Trimming took 5 bases from V and 2 from J, leaving 12 bases between them. The CDR3 is 14 residues long. The CDR3 loop reads CASSPGTYNTEAFF. The CDR3, as DNA: TGTGCCAGCAGCCCGGGGACATACAACACTGAAGCTTTCTTT.

The chain uses TRBV27 and TRBJ2-7, with D perhaps TRBD2 (6 bases). Per the germline V gene, CDR1 is MNHEY and CDR2 is SMNVEV (reference sequence). V gave up 3 bases and J gave up 4 bases, with 22 bases separating them. This CDR3 region has 17 residues. Here the CDR3 DNA reads TGTGCCAGCAGTTTTTCTTGGCGCCGGGAGTTTCGGTACGAGCAGTACTTC. Residues: CASSFSWRREFRYEQYF.

The J gene is TRBJ2-7, the V gene TRBV23-1; possible D gene TRBD2, 6 bases. TRBV23-1 is known as an ORF, though its function is uncertain. There are 14 residues in the CDR3. Trimming pared 0 bases from V and 3 bases from J, leaving 9 bases between. Here the CDR3 reads CASSQSWGDYEQYF. For the CDR3, the DNA is TGCGCCAGCAGTCAATCATGGGGGGACTACGAGCAGTACTTC.

This chain uses TRBV5-6 with TRBJ1-5, with a weak D call TRBD1 (6 bases). The CDR3 runs 16 residues. CDR1 is SGHDT, CDR2 YYEEEE, per germline. Trimming removed 4 bases from V and 4 bases from J, with 18 bases in between. As DNA, the CDR3 is TGTGCCAGCAGCCCGAGGGGACAAACTAGAAATCAGCCCCAGCATTTT. This codes for CASSPRGQTRNQPQHF.

The CDR3: CATSGSGQERGGEQFF. CDR3 DNA sequence: TGTGCCACCAGTGGTTCGGGACAGGAGCGGGGCGGTGAGCAGTTCTTC. V usage is TRBV24-1 and J usage is TRBJ2-1; TRBD1 is a possible D gene (8 bases). The CDR3 extends over 16 amino acids. Germline values: CDR1 KGHDR, CDR2 SFDVKD. The V gene lost 5 bases and the J gene lost 9 bases, with 22 bases spanning the gap.

This chain joins TRBV28 and TRBJ2-7, with 11 positions matching TRBD1. This CDR3 comprises 15 residues. Germline values: CDR1 MDHEN, CDR2 SYDVKM. V lost 5 bases to trimming and J lost 7 bases; unmatched junction nucleotides: 10. CDR3 protein: CASSLRGTGGKEQYF. The CDR3 region has the DNA TGTGCCAGCAGTCTGCGAGGGACAGGGGGGAAAGAGCAGTACTTC.

Here the CDR3 DNA reads TGCGCCAGCAGCCCGCGACAGGGACTAGCGCCCGGGGAGCTGTTTTTT. Translating gives CASSPRQGLAPGELFF. The chain is built from TRBV4-3 and TRBJ2-2, with 10 bases fitting TRBD2. Trimming removed 4 bases from V and 6 bases from J; junction bases left unmatched: 8. There are 16 residues in the CDR3. CDR1 and CDR2 from the germline V gene are LGHNA and YSLEER.

The CDR3 DNA sequence: TGTGCCAGCAGCGCGTCGGGGACAGGGAACGAGCAGTACTTC. Translation gives CASSASGTGNEQYF. This sequence joins TRBV7-9 and TRBJ2-7; 9 positions match TRBD1. The CDR3 is 14 amino acids. Germline trimming cut 5 bases from V and 5 bases from J; bases unmatched to any gene: 7. Germline-derived CDR1 and CDR2 are SEHNR and FQNEAQ (reference sequence).

The chain has TRBV30 and TRBJ2-1, with 11 positions matching TRBD2. V was clipped by 3 bases and J by 4 bases; unmatched bases: 8. This CDR3 has 16 residues. Germline lookup yields CDR1 GTSNPN and CDR2 SVGIG (reference sequence). CDR3 residues: CAWRASGTSGYNEQFF. CDR3 DNA sequence: TGTGCCTGGAGGGCTTCCGGGACTAGCGGTTACAATGAGCAGTTCTTC.

CDR3 sequence reads: CASSTTSAPEQFF. CDR3 DNA: TGTGCCAGCAGCACGACTAGCGCCCCGGAGCAGTTCTTC. The chain recombines TRBV7-8 with TRBJ2-1; TRBD2 aligns across 8 bases. After removal of 5 bases from V and 10 bases from J, the junction contained 7 bases not matched to a gene. The length of the CDR3 is 13 residues. Germline V gene data show CDR1 as SGHVS and CDR2 as FQNEAQ.

This clone was recorded a few times. The chain links TRBV5-4 to TRBJ2-7; 10 bases match TRBD2. This CDR3 comprises 15 residues. The germline V gene encodes CDR1 SGHNT and CDR2 YYREEE (reference sequence). V was pared by 0 bases and J by 4 bases, with 4 bases of the junction left unmatched. Here the CDR3 reads CASSLVTSGTYEQYF. The CDR3 region has the DNA TGTGCCAGCAGCTTGGTAACTAGCGGGACGTACGAGCAGTACTTC.

The V call is TRBV18, the J call TRBJ2-5, with 16 bases lining up with TRBD2. The CDR3 contains 23 residues. With 0 bases clipped from V and 7 bases from J, the junction kept 23 bases outside the gene matches. Germline values: CDR1 KGHSH, CDR2 LQKENI. CDR3 coding DNA: TGTGCCAGCTCACCACCGACCGGGACTAGCGGGAGGGCCCTCCACCCGGTCCCCGGGACCCAGTACTTC. As protein: CASSPPTGTSGRALHPVPGTQYF.

The V call is TRBV10-2, the J call TRBJ2-7; 11 bases line up with TRBD2. CDR3 length: 19 amino acids. V lost 4 bases to trimming and J lost 2 bases; unmatched junction nucleotides: 16. Germline CDR1 WSHSY, CDR2 SAAADI. CDR3 sequence: CASSVQLISGRAVTYEQYF. The CDR3 region has the DNA TGCGCCAGCAGTGTCCAGCTGATTAGCGGGAGGGCCGTCACCTACGAGCAGTACTTC.

The chain links TRBV6-6 to TRBJ1-5; maybe TRBD1 (6 bases). Trimming removed 6 bases at V and 1 base at J, with 13 bases between. The germline gives CDR1 MNHNY, CDR2 SVGAGI (reference sequence). This CDR3 spans 15 amino acids. The CDR3 region has the DNA TGTGCCAGCAGCCACGGGACACCAAGCAATCAGCCCCAGCATTTT. Amino acid sequence: CASSHGTPSNQPQHF.

The rearrangement links TRBV7-9 to TRBJ1-1; no reliable D call. The germline V gene encodes CDR1 SEHNR and CDR2 FQNEAQ (reference sequence). The V end lost 5 bases, the J end lost 3 bases, and 19 bases lay between the germline ends. The CDR3 spans 16 residues. The CDR3 protein is CASSLTPGVKDTEAFF. The CDR3, as DNA: TGTGCCAGCAGCCTAACCCCGGGTGTTAAGGACACTGAAGCTTTCTTT.

V is TRBV28 and J is TRBJ2-7; 8 bases agree with TRBD2. V trimming: 3 bases; J trimming: 5 bases; junction bases outside the gene matches: 9. Germline V CDR1 and CDR2: MDHEN, SYDVKM. The CDR3 is 15 amino acids. CDR3 sequence (DNA): TGTGCCAGCAGTTTGATAGGGACTAGTCTTGACGAGCAGTACTTC. Encoded protein: CASSLIGTSLDEQYF.

The genes are TRBV5-4 and TRBJ1-2, with D unclear. Between the trimmed V and J ends, which lost 0 bases and 4 bases, there was a span of 10 bases. This CDR3 is 14 amino acids long. Per the germline V gene, CDR1 is SGHNT and CDR2 is YYREEE (reference sequence). The CDR3 protein is CASSLGQLGYGYTF. Here the CDR3 DNA reads TGTGCCAGCAGCTTGGGCCAACTAGGCTATGGCTACACCTTC.

The V gene is TRBV5-4, the J gene TRBJ1-4; 9 bases agree with TRBD1. The CDR3 runs 17 residues. Germline lookup yields CDR1 SGHNT and CDR2 YYREEE (reference sequence). Trimming at V came to 4 bases and at J to 0 bases, leaving 7 bases not matched to a gene. DNA for the CDR3: TGTGCCAGCAGCCTGGGACAGGGCACGGCAACTAATGAAAAACTGTTTTTT. It codes for CASSLGQGTATNEKLFF. Full variable domain (outside the CDR3, taken from reference TRBV5-4 and TRBJ1-4): ETGVTQSPTHLIKTRGQQVTLRCSSQSGHNTVSWYQQALGQGPQFIFQYYREEENGRGNFPPRFSGLQFPNYSSELNVNALELDDSALYLCASSLGQGTATNEKLFFGSGTQLSVL.

The gene calls are TRBV18 and TRBJ2-3; 9 positions agree with TRBD1. CDR3 length: 15 amino acids. Germline assignment: CDR1 KGHSH and CDR2 LQKENI. Trimming took 4 bases from V and 0 from J; bases not matched to a gene: 2. The CDR3 DNA follows: TGTGCCAGCTCACTGGGACAGGGTAGCACAGATACGCAGTATTTT. This codes for CASSLGQGSTDTQYF.

The chain carries TRBV3-1 (or the pseudogene TRBV3-2) and TRBJ1-6, with D perhaps TRBD1 (5 bases). The CDR3 totals 15 residues. V lost 4 bases to trimming and J lost 8 bases, with 15 bases between them. Germline V gene data show CDR1 as LGHDT and CDR2 as YNNKEL (reference sequence). CDR3 DNA: TGTGCCAGCAGCCCCACACAGTGGGGGGATTCACCCCTCCACTTT. This sequence encodes CASSPTQWGDSPLHF.

The rearrangement links TRBV29-1 to TRBJ1-2, with D maybe TRBD1 (6 bases). This CDR3 has 13 residues. V was cut by 6 bases and J by 2 bases, with 13 bases left in between. Germline CDR1 is SQVTM and CDR2 is ANQGSEA. CDR3 protein: CSVRGQGNYGYTF. The CDR3 DNA reads as TGCAGCGTCAGGGGCCAGGGGAACTATGGCTACACCTTC. Complete variable domain (other parts from reference TRBV29-1 and TRBJ1-2): SAVISQKPSRDICQRGTSLTIQCQVDSQVTMMFWYRQQPGQSLTLIATANQGSEATYESGFVIDKFPISRPNLTFSTLTVSNMSPEDSSIYLCSVRGQGNYGYTFGSGTRLTVV.